A single count supports the clone carrying this T cell receptor (beta chain). The sample is drawn from a study of shared clonotypes between healthy human individuals. Data came from immunoSEQ multiplex PCR; TCRdb stores just in-frame clones and leaves some out. The sample includes about 2.1 million clones, more than 85% of them seen just once. Terminally differentiated effector memory CD45RA+ cells were left out of the naive CD8 fraction, which was CD45RO-negative and positively selected for CCR7. The sample was naive CD8+ T cells from PBMCs. This clonotype was obtained from a man between 18 and 29 years old in good health. Some clones in this sample may be carry-over from other donors' samples.

As DNA, the CDR3 is TGTGCCAGCAGTTTATATGGGGAATCGAACACTGAAGCTTTCTTT. Translating it yields CASSLYGESNTEAFF. The chain uses TRBV28 and TRBJ1-1, with no clear D. CDR1 is MDHEN and CDR2 is SYDVKM in the germline V gene. The CDR3 runs to 15 residues. Trimming took off 1 base at V and 1 base at J, with 10 bases between the two ends.